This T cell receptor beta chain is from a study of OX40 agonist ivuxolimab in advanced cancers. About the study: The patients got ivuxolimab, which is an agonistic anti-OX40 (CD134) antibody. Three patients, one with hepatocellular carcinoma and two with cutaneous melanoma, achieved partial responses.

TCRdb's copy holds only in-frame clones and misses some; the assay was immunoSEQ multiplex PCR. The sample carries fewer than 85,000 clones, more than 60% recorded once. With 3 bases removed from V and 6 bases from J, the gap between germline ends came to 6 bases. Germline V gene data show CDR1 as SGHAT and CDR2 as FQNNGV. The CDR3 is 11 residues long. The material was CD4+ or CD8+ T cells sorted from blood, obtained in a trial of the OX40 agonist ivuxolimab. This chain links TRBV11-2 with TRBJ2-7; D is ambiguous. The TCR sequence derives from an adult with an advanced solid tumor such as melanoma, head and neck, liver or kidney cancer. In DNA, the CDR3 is TGTGCCAGCAGCTTGACCGTCGAGCAGTACTTC. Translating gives CASSLTVEQYF.